This is a list of T cell receptor beta chains from one sample in a study of shared clonotypes between healthy human individuals. The protocol was immunoSEQ multiplex PCR, while the TCRdb copy is restricted to in-frame clones and leaves out a portion. This table holds more than 550,000 clones, 72% found once. Specimen: memory CD4+ T cells sorted from blood. These receptors all come from a woman aged 25 to 39 in good health. Both conserved end residues are part of each CDR3. A D gene is named only where the DNA matches it firmly. Not all rows give a size; the values are once, few, many and, for expanded clones, a class.

clone size: -; D gene: TRBD1; J gene: TRBJ1-5; V gene: TRBV19; CDR3 DNA: TGTGCCTCGGGCGGGACTTACAGGGGTAGGCGCAATCAGCCCCAGCATTTT; CDR3 protein: CASGGTYRGRRNQPQHF
clone size: -; D gene: TRBD1; J gene: TRBJ2-1; V gene: TRBV27; CDR3 DNA: TGTGCCAGCAGTTTAATTTCCGGGACAGGGAGGTATGAGCAGTTCTTC; CDR3 protein: CASSLISGTGRYEQFF
clone size: -; D gene: TRBD1; J gene: TRBJ1-4; V gene: TRBV29-1; CDR3 DNA: TGCAGCGTTGACGTCCCAGGACAGGGTAGTGAAAAACTGTTTTTT; CDR3 protein: CSVDVPGQGSEKLFF
clone size: few; D gene: -; J gene: TRBJ1-1; V gene: TRBV11-2; CDR3 DNA: TGTGCCAGCAGCAGGGACGAGTATATTGAAGCTTTCTTT; CDR3 protein: CASSRDEYIEAFF
clone size: few; D gene: -; J gene: TRBJ2-3; V gene: TRBV5-6; CDR3 DNA: TGTGCCAGCAGCCAAGGCCTTAGGGCCGCTAGCACAGATACGCAGTATTTT; CDR3 protein: CASSQGLRAASTDTQYF
clone size: -; D gene: -; J gene: TRBJ2-1; V gene: TRBV11-1; CDR3 DNA: TGTGCCAGCAGCCTGGGGGAGTTGAAGCAGTTCTTC; CDR3 protein: CASSLGELKQFF
clone size: once; D gene: TRBD1; J gene: TRBJ1-2; V gene: TRBV29-1; CDR3 DNA: TGCAGCGTTGACGTTTCAGGGGGCCATGGCTACACCTTC; CDR3 protein: CSVDVSGGHGYTF
clone size: -; D gene: TRBD2; J gene: TRBJ2-5; V gene: TRBV30; CDR3 DNA: TGTGCTTACCAAAGGGGACTAGCGGGAATAGAGACCCAGTACTTC; CDR3 protein: CAYQRGLAGIETQYF
clone size: -; D gene: -; J gene: TRBJ1-1; V gene: TRBV12-2; CDR3 DNA: TGTGCAAGTCGCTTTGACACTGAAGCTTTCTTT; CDR3 protein: CASRFDTEAFF
clone size: -; D gene: -; J gene: TRBJ1-5; V gene: TRBV29-1; CDR3 DNA: TGCAGCGTTGGAGAGGGAAATCAGCCCCAGCATTTT; CDR3 protein: CSVGEGNQPQHF
clone size: -; D gene: TRBD2; J gene: TRBJ2-7; V gene: TRBV6-1; CDR3 DNA: TGTGCCAGTCACCTGGCGGGAGTCCCCTCCTACGAGCAGTACTTC; CDR3 protein: CASHLAGVPSYEQYF
clone size: few; D gene: -; J gene: TRBJ2-2; V gene: TRBV19; CDR3 DNA: TGTGCCAGTAGTGGACCAGGGTCGAACACCGGGGAGCTGTTTTTT; CDR3 protein: CASSGPGSNTGELFF
clone size: -; D gene: -; J gene: TRBJ2-1; V gene: TRBV29-1; CDR3 DNA: TGCAGCGTTGAAGCTTTTGGGATCGGCTCCTACAATGAGCAGTTCTTC; CDR3 protein: CSVEAFGIGSYNEQFF
clone size: -; D gene: -; J gene: TRBJ2-1; V gene: TRBV27; CDR3 DNA: TGTGCCAGCAGTTCCCTCTATAGTAATGAGCAGTTCTTC; CDR3 protein: CASSSLYSNEQFF
clone size: -; D gene: -; J gene: TRBJ2-7; V gene: TRBV5-1; CDR3 DNA: TGCGCCAGCAGCGTGGGAAATTTATACGAGCAGTACTTC; CDR3 protein: CASSVGNLYEQYF
clone size: -; D gene: TRBD1; J gene: TRBJ2-1; V gene: TRBV5-1; CDR3 DNA: TGCGCCAGCAGCTTGGGCGACAGGGATTTCAATGAGCAGTTCTTC; CDR3 protein: CASSLGDRDFNEQFF
clone size: -; D gene: -; J gene: TRBJ1-1; V gene: TRBV28; CDR3 DNA: TGTGCCAGCAGTATGGTTGAAGCTTTCTTT; CDR3 protein: CASSMVEAFF
clone size: -; D gene: TRBD2; J gene: TRBJ2-1; V gene: TRBV11-2; CDR3 DNA: TGTGCCAGCAGCCCGACTAGCGGGAGATGGAATGAGCAGTTCTTC; CDR3 protein: CASSPTSGRWNEQFF
clone size: -; D gene: -; J gene: TRBJ2-7; V gene: TRBV19; CDR3 DNA: TGTGCCAGTAGCGCCGTGGGGGGAGAGGCCTACGAGCAGTACTTC; CDR3 protein: CASSAVGGEAYEQYF
clone size: -; D gene: TRBD2; J gene: TRBJ2-3; V gene: TRBV10-2; CDR3 DNA: TGCGCCAGCAGTGAGGCCCTAGCGGGGGGGGCAGATACGCAGTATTTT; CDR3 protein: CASSEALAGGADTQYF
clone size: few; D gene: -; J gene: TRBJ2-3; V gene: TRBV5-4; CDR3 DNA: TGTGCCAGCAGCTCCGGGACGGCGAGCACAGATACGCAGTATTTT; CDR3 protein: CASSSGTASTDTQYF
clone size: -; D gene: TRBD1; J gene: TRBJ2-3; V gene: TRBV28; CDR3 DNA: TGTGCCAGCAGTTTATTCCAGGGACAGACAGATACGCAGTATTTT; CDR3 protein: CASSLFQGQTDTQYF
clone size: -; D gene: -; J gene: TRBJ1-3; V gene: TRBV27; CDR3 DNA: TGTGCCAGTCGGAGTTCTGGAAACACCATATATTTT; CDR3 protein: CASRSSGNTIYF
clone size: many; D gene: -; J gene: TRBJ2-7; V gene: TRBV6-6; CDR3 DNA: TGTGCCAGCAGTTACGAGTGGGGGCGCGAGCAGTACTTC; CDR3 protein: CASSYEWGREQYF
clone size: -; D gene: -; J gene: TRBJ2-2; V gene: TRBV7-6; CDR3 DNA: TGTGCCAGCAGGATGGCGAACACCGGGGAGCTGTTTTTT; CDR3 protein: CASRMANTGELFF
clone size: once; D gene: -; J gene: TRBJ1-5; V gene: TRBV6-1; CDR3 DNA: TGTGCCAGCAGGGAGGGTCCCAATCAGCCCCAGCATTTT; CDR3 protein: CASREGPNQPQHF
clone size: -; D gene: -; J gene: TRBJ2-1; V gene: TRBV27; CDR3 DNA: TGTGCCAGCAGCCCCTGGCGAGGGGGTCCAAATGAGCAGTTCTTC; CDR3 protein: CASSPWRGGPNEQFF
clone size: -; D gene: TRBD1; J gene: TRBJ2-7; V gene: TRBV6-1; CDR3 DNA: TGTGCCAGCAGGGTGGACAGGGGGCCCGACGAGCAGTACTTC; CDR3 protein: CASRVDRGPDEQYF
clone size: -; D gene: -; J gene: TRBJ2-2; V gene: TRBV7-3; CDR3 DNA: TGTGCCAGCAGCTCCCGGACGGAGAACACCGGGGAGCTGTTTTTT; CDR3 protein: CASSSRTENTGELFF
clone size: -; D gene: TRBD1; J gene: TRBJ1-5; V gene: TRBV7-9; CDR3 DNA: TGTGCCAGCAGCTTAGGGACAGGGGACAGACAGCCCCAGCATTTT; CDR3 protein: CASSLGTGDRQPQHF